This TCR beta chain was sequenced in a study of T cell repertoires in cytomegalovirus infection. Study overall: CMV epitopes, recently identified HLA-C-restricted and well-studied HLA-B-restricted, were used. It was the public TCR beta signatures that indicated both CMV infection and matching HLA type.

Study observations and caveats: Clonotypes of TCR beta that were HLA-C-restricted and CMV-specific dominated the ex vivo response. Individuals carrying CMV plus the relevant HLA were identified by cumulative frequency of public TCR beta families.

V lost 8 bases and J 3 bases, leaving 19 bases between the germline ends. Germline V lookup: CDR1 MGHRA, CDR2 YSYEKL. The CDR3 covers 16 residues. A word on this clonotype: Its specificity is not known.

Each CDR3 protein gets one entry after TCRdb re-called the reads with MiXCR. The sample lists 700,000 to 850,000 distinct CDR3 sequences, 30% to 35% occurring once. This material consisted of cultured CD8+ T cells from PBMCs, taken from culture after CMV antigen stimulation. This TCR was recovered from a human donor in good health (CMV status not recorded). Some clones in this sample may be carry-over from other donors' samples. V and J are TRBV4-1 and TRBJ2-2; D is possibly TRBD1 (6 bases). The CDR3 reads CASGITGLRDTGELFF. For the CDR3, the DNA is TGCGCCAGCGGCATTACAGGGCTAAGGGACACCGGGGAGCTGTTTTTT.